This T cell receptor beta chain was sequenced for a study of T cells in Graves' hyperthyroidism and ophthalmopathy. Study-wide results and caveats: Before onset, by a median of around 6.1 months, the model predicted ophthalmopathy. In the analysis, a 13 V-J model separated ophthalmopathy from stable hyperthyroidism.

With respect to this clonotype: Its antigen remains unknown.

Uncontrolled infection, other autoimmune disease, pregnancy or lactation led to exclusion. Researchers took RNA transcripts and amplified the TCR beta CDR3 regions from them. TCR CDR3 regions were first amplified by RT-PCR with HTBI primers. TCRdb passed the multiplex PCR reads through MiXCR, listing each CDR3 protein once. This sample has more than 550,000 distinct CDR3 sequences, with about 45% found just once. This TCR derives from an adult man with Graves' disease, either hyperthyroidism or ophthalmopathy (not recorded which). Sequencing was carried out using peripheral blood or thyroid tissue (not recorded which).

The CDR3 protein is CASSELQQGSEAFF. The CDR3 bases are TGTGCCAGCAGTGAGCTTCAGCAGGGTAGTGAAGCTTTCTTT. The genes are TRBV6-1 and TRBJ1-1; TRBD1 is a possible D gene (5 bases). Germline CDR1 is MNHNS and CDR2 is SASEGT. The CDR3 extends over 14 amino acids. V gave up 3 bases and J gave up 7 bases, with 15 bases separating them.